The 30 T cell receptor beta chains below were found in one sample sequenced in a study of OX40 agonist ivuxolimab in advanced cancers. Library creation used the immunoSEQ multiplex PCR assay. TCRdb carries this immuneACCESS record with in-frame sequences only. Its versions omit some clonotypes, under half of them owing to an unresolved V gene in the studies checked, with the rest unexplained. The sample table holds 45,000 or so clones, of which 70% to 85% were seen once. The ten largest clones represent about 2.4% of the sample. Sequencing used CD4+ or CD8+ T cells sorted from blood, obtained in a trial of the OX40 agonist ivuxolimab. These receptors all stem from an adult with an advanced solid tumor such as melanoma, head and neck, liver or kidney cancer.

This clone was observed once. This chain joins TRBV19 and TRBJ2-6, with a weak D call TRBD1 (7 bases). The CDR3 runs 16 residues. Trimming took 3 bases from V and 3 from J, leaving 12 bases between them. Germline assignment: CDR1 LNHDA and CDR2 SQIVND (reference sequence). The CDR3 DNA sequence: TGTGCCAGTAGTATGGGCCAGGGGGGTGGGGCCAACGTCCTGACTTTC. Encoded protein: CASSMGQGGGANVLTF.

As concerns this clone: Other DNA sequences from this sample encode an identical CDR3 as well. The chain employs TRBV27 and TRBJ2-1; 9 bases map to TRBD2. CDR1 MNHEY and CDR2 SMNVEV come from the germline V gene (reference sequence). The length of the CDR3 is 14 residues. V gave up 9 bases and J gave up 4 bases; unmatched junction bases: 7. The CDR3 sequence is CASSASGVYNEQFF. The CDR3 DNA is TGTGCCAGTAGTGCTAGCGGGGTTTACAATGAGCAGTTCTTC.

The genes are TRBV27 and TRBJ2-1, with D tentatively TRBD1 (5 bases). V dropped 6 bases and J dropped 2 bases, with 11 bases sitting between them. Germline V lookup: CDR1 MNHEY, CDR2 SMNVEV (reference sequence). The CDR3 has 14 amino acids. Written as DNA, the CDR3 is TGTGCCAGCAGCGACAGTGACCCCTACAATGAGCAGTTCTTC. It codes for CASSDSDPYNEQFF.

As for this clone: This same CDR3 is encoded by further DNA sequences in the sample. The chain is built from TRBV5-1 and TRBJ2-7; D not certain. The V gene lost 0 bases and the J gene lost 2 bases, with 6 bases spanning the gap. The CDR3 has 13 amino acids. Germline V gene sequence: CDR1 SGHRS, CDR2 YFSETQ. The CDR3 here is CASSLDRAYEQYF. The CDR3 region has the DNA TGCGCCAGCAGCTTGGATAGAGCCTACGAGCAGTACTTC.

The chain couples TRBV7-2 to TRBJ2-1; D remains unclear. The CDR3 covers 13 residues. The V end lost 1 base, the J end lost 9 bases, and 10 bases lay between the germline ends. Germline CDR1 is SGHTA and CDR2 is FQGNSA. CDR3 sequence: CASSLGSGREQFF. Here the CDR3 DNA reads TGTGCCAGCAGCTTAGGATCGGGTCGTGAGCAGTTCTTC.

The chain combines TRBV5-1 with TRBJ1-5; D gene unclear. CDR1 is SGHRS, CDR2 YFSETQ, per germline. V dropped 0 bases and J dropped 3 bases, with 4 bases sitting between them. This CDR3 has 13 residues. CDR3 sequence: CASSLDLNQPQHF. The CDR3 coding sequence is TGCGCCAGCAGCTTGGACCTCAATCAGCCCCAGCATTTT.

The chain uses TRBV6-6 and TRBJ1-2, with D unresolved. Trimming took 8 bases from V and 10 from J, leaving 14 bases between them. The CDR3 sequence is 11 residues long. Per the germline V gene, CDR1 is MNHNY and CDR2 is SVGAGI (reference sequence). The CDR3 loop is CASCLSGFYTF. As DNA, the CDR3 is TGTGCCAGCTGCCTATCCGGATTCTACACCTTC.

This chain uses TRBV6-5 with TRBJ2-7; no clear D. The V gene lost 5 bases and the J gene lost 3 bases, with 8 bases spanning the gap. The CDR3 loop spans 12 amino acids. CDR1 MNHEY and CDR2 SVGAGI come from the germline V gene. The CDR3 sequence is CASSEARYEQYF. Written as DNA, the CDR3 is TGTGCCAGCAGTGAAGCACGCTACGAGCAGTACTTC.

The J gene is TRBJ2-2, the V gene TRBV27, with D possibly TRBD1 on 6 matching bases. Trimming shortened V by 6 bases and J by 2 bases, and 13 bases separated the two germline ends. The CDR3 is made up of 15 amino acids. Germline V gene lookup returns CDR1 MNHEY and CDR2 SMNVEV (reference sequence). In DNA, the CDR3 is TGTGCCAGCAGCCCAGACAGGCCCAACACCGGGGAGCTGTTTTTT. Encoded protein: CASSPDRPNTGELFF.

This clone was seen only once. This sequence joins TRBV18 and TRBJ2-3, with 8 bases that match TRBD1. V was clipped by 6 bases and J by 4 bases; unmatched bases: 3. Per the germline V gene, CDR1 is KGHSH and CDR2 is LQKENI. CDR3 length equals 13 residues. The CDR3 region is CASSLQGADTQYF. CDR3 sequence (DNA): TGTGCCAGCTCGTTACAGGGGGCAGATACGCAGTATTTT. The whole variable domain, remainder taken from reference TRBV18 and TRBJ2-3, is NAGVMQNPRHLVRRRGQEARLRCSPMKGHSHVYWYRQLPEEGLKFMVYLQKENIIDESGMPKERFSAEFPKEGPSILRIQQVVRGDSAAYFCASSLQGADTQYFGPGTRLTVL.

CDR3 sequence (DNA): TGTGCCAGCAGTCTCCCCACAGACACAGATACGCAGTATTTT. It translates to CASSLPTDTDTQYF. The chain is built from TRBV28 and TRBJ2-3; D is unclear. The CDR3 loop spans 14 amino acids. Germline V CDR1 and CDR2: MDHEN, SYDVKM. V was cut by 5 bases and J by 2 bases, with 11 bases left in between.

The CDR3 nucleotides read TGTGCCAGCAGTGGGACAGGGGAAGGCAATCAGCCCCAGCATTTT. Amino acids: CASSGTGEGNQPQHF. This chain links TRBV6-6 with TRBJ1-5; 10 bases are a match to TRBD1. The length of the CDR3 is 15 residues. The junction had 3 bases not matched to a gene; V was cut back by 5 bases and J by 2 bases. Germline lookup yields CDR1 MNHNY and CDR2 SVGAGI (reference sequence).

The chain uses TRBV28 and TRBJ1-3, with a weak D call TRBD1 (6 bases). Germline CDR1 MDHEN, CDR2 SYDVKM. The length of the CDR3 is 15 residues. Trimming cost V 6 bases and J 4 bases, with 16 bases left between them. The chain's CDR3 is CASSPWSGQGNTIYF. CDR3 coding DNA: TGTGCCAGCAGCCCATGGTCAGGACAGGGAAACACCATATATTTT.

V is TRBV6-5 and J is TRBJ1-5, with D hard to call. Germline values: CDR1 MNHEY, CDR2 SVGAGI. This CDR3 region has 12 residues. V lost 0 bases to trimming and J lost 7 bases, with 4 bases between them. This CDR3 is CASSYSTQPQHF. As DNA, the CDR3 is TGTGCCAGCAGTTACTCGACCCAGCCCCAGCATTTT.

The chain couples TRBV6-6 to TRBJ1-2; 7 bases match TRBD1. The CDR3 runs 13 residues. The junction had 5 bases not matched to a gene; V was cut back by 6 bases and J by 4 bases. Germline CDR1 MNHNY, CDR2 SVGAGI (reference sequence). The CDR3 loop is CASSKGQSYGYTF. The CDR3 nucleotides read TGTGCCAGCAGCAAGGGACAGTCCTATGGCTACACCTTC.

This clone has a single count. The chain uses TRBV5-1 and TRBJ2-3, with 9 nucleotides matching TRBD2. Germline V gives CDR1 SGHRS, CDR2 YFSETQ. With 3 bases clipped from V and 6 bases from J, the junction kept 5 bases outside the gene matches. CDR3 length: 14 amino acids. CDR3 region: CASSWGLAEDTQYF. CDR3 coding DNA: TGCGCCAGCAGCTGGGGACTAGCAGAGGATACGCAGTATTTT.

The chain carries TRBV9 and TRBJ2-1; TRBD2 aligns across 9 bases. Germline V CDR1 and CDR2: SGDLS, YYNGEE. With V trimmed by 3 bases and J by 8 bases, 12 bases remained unmatched. CDR3 length: 16 amino acids. DNA of the CDR3: TGTGCCAGCAGCGGGAGGCGGGGGGGCGAGAGAGATGAGCAGTTCTTC. This gives the protein CASSGRRGGERDEQFF.

V is TRBV5-8 and J is TRBJ2-2; D unresolved. The CDR3 extends over 15 amino acids. From germline, CDR1 is SGHTS and CDR2 YDEGEE. Trimming stripped 0 bases from V and 1 base from J, with 7 bases between. Written as DNA, the CDR3 is TGTGCCAGCAGCTTGGAGCGCCTGAACACCGGGGAGCTGTTTTTT. Amino acid sequence: CASSLERLNTGELFF.

This clone was seen a few times. V is TRBV6-1 and J is TRBJ1-5; TRBD1 matches at 8 bases. The CDR3 totals 14 residues. V dropped 6 bases and J dropped 11; count of bases not matched to a gene: 12. Germline V gives CDR1 MNHNS, CDR2 SASEGT. The CDR3: CASRDRQGIEAQHF. The CDR3 nucleotides are TGTGCCAGCAGGGATCGACAGGGGATTGAGGCCCAGCATTTT.

The chain couples TRBV7-9 to TRBJ2-2; 7 positions agree with TRBD1. CDR3 size: 17 residues. The germline V gene has CDR1 SEHNR and CDR2 FQNEAQ (reference sequence). V lost 4 bases and J lost 0; bases outside the gene matches: 8. CDR3 in amino acids: CASSSGSGTANTGELFF. CDR3 in DNA: TGTGCCAGCAGCTCAGGATCCGGGACAGCGAACACCGGGGAGCTGTTTTTT.

The J gene is TRBJ2-3, the V gene TRBV5-6; TRBD2 is a possible D gene (6 bases). CDR1 is SGHDT, CDR2 YYEEEE, per germline. Trimming cost V 5 bases and J 2 bases, with 21 bases left between them. The CDR3 contains 17 residues. CDR3 DNA: TGTGCCAGCAGGCGCCAGGTGGGTAGCGGCCCCACAGATACGCAGTATTTT. This codes for CASRRQVGSGPTDTQYF.

The rearrangement joins TRBV18 to TRBJ1-2, with a tentative D call TRBD1 (6 bases). Looked up from germline, CDR1 is KGHSH and CDR2 is LQKENI. This CDR3 comprises 13 residues. Trimming pared 6 bases from V and 4 bases from J, leaving 12 bases between. CDR3: CASSPDRIYGYTF. The CDR3 DNA sequence: TGTGCCAGCTCCCCGGACAGAATCTATGGCTACACCTTC.

The chain joins TRBV19 to TRBJ1-5, with 7 bases aligning to TRBD1. The CDR3 runs 19 residues. The germline gives CDR1 LNHDA, CDR2 SQIVND (reference sequence). With V trimmed by 2 bases and J by 5 bases, 18 bases remained unmatched. The DNA for the CDR3 is TGTGCCAGTAGTATAAAGGGGCGGAACCAGGGGGAGGGGGATCAGCCCCAGCATTTT. Its protein is CASSIKGRNQGEGDQPQHF. Using reference TRBV19 and TRBJ1-5 for the parts outside the CDR3, the full variable domain is DGGITQSPKYLFRKEGQNVTLSCEQNLNHDAMYWYRQDPGQGLRLIYYSQIVNDFQKGDIAEGYSVSREKKESFPLTVTSAQKNPTAFYLCASSIKGRNQGEGDQPQHFGDGTRLSIL.

In its sample, this clone was seen a few times. This chain connects TRBV18 to TRBJ2-1; D possibly uses TRBD1 or TRBD2 (5 bases each). This CDR3 has 15 amino acids. The V gene's germline CDR1 is KGHSH and CDR2 LQKENI. V shed 2 bases and J shed 9 bases, with 17 bases lying between them. The CDR3 region is CASSPYSGDASEQFF. The CDR3, as DNA: TGTGCCAGCTCACCATACTCTGGGGACGCTAGTGAGCAGTTCTTC.

CDR3 amino acids: CASSVGGQSSYEQYF. The CDR3 DNA sequence: TGTGCCAGCAGCGTTGGCGGACAGAGCTCCTACGAGCAGTACTTC. This chain connects TRBV9 to TRBJ2-5, with a possible D match to TRBD1 (6 bases). The J call may be in error: the DNA end matches TRBJ2-7 better. Germline CDR1 SGDLS, CDR2 YYNGEE. This CDR3 spans 15 amino acids.

This clone has just one count. The V gene is TRBV9, the J gene TRBJ1-4; tentatively, D is TRBD1 (5 bases). CDR1 is SGDLS and CDR2 is YYNGEE in the germline V gene. Trimming cost V 1 base and J 7 bases, with 20 bases left between them. The CDR3 is 17 amino acids. The CDR3 sequence is CASSVSPDRDLGEKLFF. CDR3 bases: TGTGCCAGCAGCGTAAGCCCAGACCGGGACTTAGGTGAAAAACTGTTTTTT.

V is TRBV28 and J is TRBJ2-6; TRBD1 is a possible D gene (6 bases). Germline CDR1 is MDHEN and CDR2 is SYDVKM. Trimming removed 8 bases from V and 0 bases from J, with 17 bases in between. This CDR3 has 17 residues. CDR3 residues: CASQSTGPISGANVLTF. The CDR3 nucleotides are TGTGCCAGCCAATCGACAGGCCCGATCTCTGGGGCCAACGTCCTGACTTTC.

This chain connects TRBV27 to TRBJ1-2; possible D gene TRBD1, 5 bases. In germline, CDR1 is MNHEY, CDR2 SMNVEV (reference sequence). The CDR3 covers 14 residues. V was cut by 0 bases and J by 8 bases, with 13 bases left in between. The CDR3 sequence is CASSLSIGGWGYTF. CDR3 sequence (DNA): TGTGCCAGCAGTTTATCGATCGGGGGATGGGGCTACACCTTC.

The chain carries TRBV5-1 and TRBJ2-7; 7 bases match TRBD1. Looked up from germline, CDR1 is SGHRS and CDR2 is YFSETQ. Unmatched junction bases numbered 16, after V lost 4 bases and J lost 0 bases. The CDR3 has 18 residues. The CDR3 here is CASSLSRWTGTFSYEQYF. CDR3 bases: TGCGCCAGCAGCCTGAGTAGGTGGACAGGCACATTCTCCTACGAGCAGTACTTC.

This clone came up once. The rearrangement joins TRBV7-2 to TRBJ1-2; D unclear. The CDR3 totals 13 residues. From germline, CDR1 is SGHTA and CDR2 FQGNSA. V was trimmed by 1 base and J by 7 bases, leaving 10 bases between them. CDR3 in DNA: TGTGCCAGCAGCTTAGATCCCTGGTTTGGCTACACCTTC. It codes for CASSLDPWFGYTF.